The 24 T cell receptor beta chains listed next were all sequenced from one sample in a study of post-analysis software for immune sequencing data. These receptors have no known antigen. Study-level findings and limits: Relative to controls, patients had a handful of TRBV segments at higher frequency, with TRBV5-6, TRBV5-1 and TRBV20-1 among these.

The TCR beta cDNA libraries contained unique molecular identifiers. MiXCR, applied by TCRdb to the PCR reads, yields one record per CDR3 protein. The data contain hundreds of thousands of distinct CDR3 sequences, 25% to 30% of them seen just once; the ten biggest clones take up around 0.56%. Material for sequencing was blood. The receptors shown here come from a girl under 18 with multiple sclerosis.

This clonotype was counted between two and nine times. The chain uses TRBV4-2 and TRBJ2-3, with TRBD2 matching over 13 bases. Per germline, CDR1 LGHNA and CDR2 YNFKEQ. This CDR3 has 15 residues. V shed 2 bases and J 13 bases; nucleotides not matched to a gene: 9. The DNA for the CDR3 is TGTGCCAGCAGCCAACTTGGGACTAGCGGGAACGAAAAGTATTTT. It codes for CASSQLGTSGNEKYF.

This clonotype was seen ten or more times. The chain links TRBV20-1 to TRBJ2-1; weak D call: TRBD1 (6 bases). The V and J ends lost 0 bases and 6 bases respectively, with 12 bases between them. There are 14 residues in the CDR3. The V gene's germline CDR1 is DFQATT and CDR2 SNEGSKA (reference sequence). The CDR3 here is CSAREGAAINEQFF. The CDR3 nucleotides read TGCAGTGCTAGAGAGGGGGCAGCTATCAATGAGCAGTTCTTC.

The V call is TRBV6-2 or TRBV6-3, the J call TRBJ2-1; 10 bases are a match to TRBD2. The CDR3 contains 15 residues. J gave up 8 bases and V 2 bases, and 6 bases lay outside the gene matches. Germline V gene sequence: CDR1 MNHEY, CDR2 SVGEGT. DNA of the CDR3: TGTGCCAGCAGTTACCTAGCGGGGGTCAGGTATGAGCAGTTCTTC. Protein product: CASSYLAGVRYEQFF.

This clonotype was counted only a few times. This chain connects TRBV20-1 to TRBJ1-2; D gene uncertain. CDR3 size: 14 residues. The germline gives CDR1 DFQATT, CDR2 SNEGSKA (reference sequence). The V end lost 3 bases, the J end lost 1 base, and 12 bases lay between the germline ends. CDR3 amino acids: CSASGSGGNYGYTF. Here the CDR3 DNA reads TGCAGTGCTAGTGGGAGCGGCGGTAACTATGGCTACACCTTC.

This clonotype was counted only a few times. Here the CDR3 reads CASSQLIGQGPNGQYF. CDR3 nucleotides: TGCGCCAGCAGCCAACTAATAGGACAGGGTCCCAACGGGCAGTACTTC. The rearrangement joins TRBV4-3 to TRBJ2-7; TRBD1 aligns across 8 bases. CDR1 is LGHNA and CDR2 is YSLEER in the germline V gene. This CDR3 has 16 residues. The junction had 15 bases not matched to a gene; V was cut back by 2 bases and J by 9 bases.

This clonotype was seen more than once but under ten times. The rearrangement links TRBV20-1 to TRBJ1-5; D not resolved. Germline V gene lookup returns CDR1 DFQATT and CDR2 SNEGSKA (reference sequence). Between the trimmed V and J ends, which lost 6 bases and 0 bases, there was a span of 15 bases. This CDR3 has 15 residues. This CDR3 is CSAGQTLYSNQPQHF. CDR3 nucleotides: TGCAGTGCCGGCCAGACACTTTATAGCAATCAGCCCCAGCATTTT.

This clonotype was counted a few times. The chain has TRBV5-1 and TRBJ2-3; 8 bases are shared with TRBD2. CDR3 length: 15 amino acids. Trimming removed 3 bases from V and 1 base from J; junction bases left unmatched: 4. Looked up from germline, CDR1 is SGHRS and CDR2 is YFSETQ. The CDR3 coding sequence is TGCGCCAGCAGCTGGGATAGCGGGGGCACAGATACGCAGTATTTT. Translated, it gives CASSWDSGGTDTQYF.

The chain recombines TRBV28 with TRBJ2-5; TRBD2 might be the D (6 bases). TRBJ2-7 matches the DNA end more closely, so the J call is doubtful. Germline CDR1 is MDHEN and CDR2 is SYDVKM. The CDR3 totals 12 residues. CDR3 residues: CASSFAGIEQYF. The CDR3 nucleotides read TGTGCCAGCAGTTTCGCGGGAATCGAGCAGTACTTC.

This clonotype has just a few counts. The chain links TRBV5-5 to TRBJ1-1, with 9 nucleotides matching TRBD1. This CDR3 contains 14 residues. Unmatched junction bases numbered 4, after V lost 4 bases and J lost 3 bases. Per germline, CDR1 SGHKS and CDR2 YYEKEE (reference sequence). The CDR3 is CASSPDRGDTEAFF. In DNA, the CDR3 is TGTGCCAGCAGCCCCGACAGGGGGGACACTGAAGCTTTCTTT. Full variable domain (remainder filled in from reference TRBV5-5 and TRBJ1-1): DAGVTQSPTHLIKTRGQQVTLRCSPISGHKSVSWYQQVLGQGPQFIFQYYEKEERGRGNFPDRFSARQFPNYSSELNVNALLLGDSALYLCASSPDRGDTEAFFGQGTRLTVV.

This clonotype was picked up many times. The chain links TRBV27 to TRBJ2-4; TRBD1 is a possible D gene (5 bases). The germline V and J ends were trimmed by 3 bases and 1 base, with 7 bases remaining between them. The germline gives CDR1 MNHEY, CDR2 SMNVEV (reference sequence). The length of the CDR3 is 14 residues. The CDR3 nucleotides are TGTGCCAGCAGTTTGGCAGGGGCCAAAAACATTCAGTACTTC. Its protein product is CASSLAGAKNIQYF.

The V and J genes are TRBV10-3 and TRBJ1-4, with D possibly TRBD1 on 5 matching bases. This CDR3 has 17 residues. Germline CDR1 and CDR2: ENHRY and SYGVKD. The V end was cut by 6 bases, the J end by 0 bases, with 17 bases between. The CDR3 DNA reads as TGTGCCATCAGAAGCATCAGGGCGGGTGCAACTAATGAAAAACTGTTTTTT. Translation gives CAIRSIRAGATNEKLFF.

The CDR3 nucleotides read TGTGCCATCAAGGCGGGAGTCTCCTACAATGAGCAGTTCTTC. Its translation is CAIKAGVSYNEQFF. The V and J genes are TRBV10-3 and TRBJ2-1; 7 nucleotides agree with TRBD2. This CDR3 has 14 residues. Germline loops: CDR1 ENHRY, CDR2 SYGVKD. V lost 7 bases to trimming and J lost 0 bases; unmatched junction nucleotides: 3.

The gene calls are TRBV28 and TRBJ2-1; 12 nucleotides align to TRBD2. After removal of 6 bases from V and 5 bases from J, the junction contained 23 bases not matched to a gene. The length of the CDR3 is 21 residues. Germline CDR1 reads MDHEN; CDR2 reads SYDVKM. The DNA of the CDR3 is TGTGCCAGCAGAGCTCTAGCGGGAGGGCTCTTGATTTCTCAAAACCACAATGAGCAGTTCTTC. It yields the protein CASRALAGGLLISQNHNEQFF.

This clonotype was detected a few times. This sequence joins TRBV5-1 and TRBJ1-4; no clear D. The CDR3 runs 15 residues. Germline CDR1 and CDR2: SGHRS and YFSETQ. The V and J ends lost 3 bases and 7 bases respectively, with 16 bases between them. In DNA, the CDR3 is TGCGCCAGCAGCTACTCCCCGCGGGAGGGTGAAAAACTGTTTTTT. This gives the protein CASSYSPREGEKLFF.

This clonotype was picked up a small number of times. The chain combines TRBV9 with TRBJ2-5; D not certain. The germline CDR1 and CDR2 sequences are SGDLS and YYNGEE. This CDR3 contains 16 residues. V was clipped by 3 bases and J by 4 bases, with 19 bases between them. This chain's CDR3 is CASSANTEVWGETQYF. As DNA, the CDR3 is TGTGCCAGCAGCGCCAACACAGAGGTTTGGGGAGAGACCCAGTACTTC.

This clonotype has a count of ten or more. The gene calls are TRBV6-4 and TRBJ2-1; the match to TRBD2 covers 7 bases. The length of the CDR3 is 15 residues. The germline V gene encodes CDR1 MRHNA and CDR2 SNTAGT. Trimming at V came to 0 bases and at J to 5 bases, leaving 4 bases not matched to a gene. The CDR3 here is CASSDSGGIHNEQFF. The CDR3 bases are TGTGCCAGCAGTGACTCGGGGGGGATACACAATGAGCAGTTCTTC.

This rearrangement joins TRBV14 to TRBJ1-2; 8 bases agree with TRBD1. The CDR3 covers 14 residues. Trimming removed 0 bases from V and 6 bases from J; junction bases left unmatched: 3. CDR1 and CDR2 from the germline V gene are SGHDN and FVKESK. The CDR3: CASSQDAGGNGYTF. In nucleotides, the CDR3 is TGTGCCAGCAGCCAAGATGCAGGGGGCAATGGCTACACCTTC.

This clonotype was seen more than once but under ten times. The chain uses TRBV6-5 and TRBJ1-6; 9 nucleotides align to TRBD1. CDR1 MNHEY and CDR2 SVGAGI come from the germline V gene. V lost 7 bases to trimming and J lost 5 bases; unmatched junction nucleotides: 3. The CDR3 has 14 residues. CDR3: CASNRQGDNSPLHF. CDR3 sequence (DNA): TGTGCCAGCAACCGACAGGGGGATAATTCACCCCTCCACTTT.

Details on this clonotype: Relative to the germline gene, one junction end is altered; a read error may explain this. The rearrangement uses TRBV7-7 and TRBJ2-1, with D tentatively TRBD1 (5 bases). The CDR3 covers 16 residues. CDR1 and CDR2 (germline): SSHAT, FNYEAQ (reference sequence). CDR3 DNA sequence: TGTGCTAGCAGCTCCTCAGGACATCCGGCGTGTAGTGAGCAGTTCTTC. Translated, it gives CASSSSGHPACSEQFF.

The genes are TRBV6-5 and TRBJ2-6; unclear D gene. Germline-derived CDR1 and CDR2 are MNHEY and SVGAGI. This CDR3 comprises 15 residues. V was clipped by 6 bases and J by 2 bases, with 11 bases between them. CDR3 sequence: CASSGKVTGANVLTF. The CDR3 DNA is TGTGCCAGCAGCGGAAAGGTGACTGGGGCCAACGTCCTGACTTTC.

About this clonotype: This may stem from a read error, because a much larger clone lies one nucleotide away. This chain connects TRBV20-1 to TRBJ2-7; TRBD2 might be the D (6 bases). The CDR3 has 13 amino acids. The germline V gene encodes CDR1 DFQATT and CDR2 SNEGSKA (reference sequence). The CDR3 bases are TGCAGTGCTAGAGATACACTAGCCTACGAGCGGTACTTC. It yields the protein CSARDTLAYERYF.

This clonotype was detected only a few times. The gene calls are TRBV4-3 and TRBJ2-5; 11 bases align to TRBD2. Germline V lookup: CDR1 LGHNA, CDR2 YSLEER. This CDR3 region has 19 residues. V was clipped by 1 base and J by 2 bases; unmatched bases: 12. The CDR3 nucleotides read TGCGCCAGCAGCCAAGGCGAAGTCGGGACTAGCGGTTTACAAGAGACCCAGTACTTC. It yields the protein CASSQGEVGTSGLQETQYF.

The chain carries TRBV6-1 and TRBJ2-5; 7 bases align to TRBD2. Trimming cost V 3 bases and J 7 bases; bases outside gene matches: 5. CDR1 and CDR2 from the germline V gene are MNHNS and SASEGT. This CDR3 region has 13 residues. CDR3 residues: CASSDLAVLTQYF. The CDR3 nucleotides are TGTGCCAGCAGTGACCTAGCGGTATTGACCCAGTACTTC.

The J gene is TRBJ2-7, the V gene TRBV20-1, with 7 bases matching TRBD2. CDR1 is DFQATT and CDR2 is SNEGSKA in the germline V gene (reference sequence). Unmatched junction bases numbered 5, after V lost 6 bases and J lost 0 bases. The CDR3 extends over 13 amino acids. In DNA, the CDR3 is TGCAGTGCCTTAGCGGGTTACTCCTACGAGCAGTACTTC. Protein product: CSALAGYSYEQYF.